The next 32 T cell receptor beta chains were all read from a single sample in a study of T cell responses to AZD1222 COVID-19 vaccine. Sequencing was performed with immunoSEQ multiplex PCR; in TCRdb, only in-frame clones are kept and a portion is missing. The table has 100,000 or so clones, around 89% seen once. The specimen comprised peripheral blood, sampled on day 0 of AZD1222 vaccination. Receptors were obtained from an adult in good health.

The rearrangement uses TRBV5-1 and TRBJ2-2; no clear D gene. The CDR3 runs 16 residues. CDR1 SGHRS and CDR2 YFSETQ come from the germline V gene. Trimming cost V 1 base and J 0 bases, with 10 bases left between them. The CDR3 nucleotides read TGCGCCAGCAGCTTGTCCGGTCCTCCGAACACCGGGGAGCTGTTTTTT. Amino acids: CASSLSGPPNTGELFF.

This clone appeared a single time. The genes are TRBV3-1 (or the pseudogene TRBV3-2) and TRBJ1-4, with 11 bases identical to TRBD1. The CDR3 has 15 residues. With 3 bases clipped from V and 7 bases from J, the junction kept 4 bases outside the gene matches. The germline V gene encodes CDR1 LGHDT and CDR2 YNNKEL (reference sequence). CDR3 DNA: TGTGCCAGCAGCCAGGGACAGGGGGTCCCTGAAAAACTGTTTTTT. Residues: CASSQGQGVPEKLFF.

CDR3 DNA: TGTGCCACCAGCAGGACGTGGACAGGGTGGCTCTACGAGCAGTACTTC. Residues: CATSRTWTGWLYEQYF. This chain connects TRBV15 to TRBJ2-7; 8 bases map to TRBD1. CDR1 is LNHNV and CDR2 is YYDKDF in the germline V gene (reference sequence). V shed 3 bases, J shed 3 bases, and the junction held 10 bases outside the gene matches. This CDR3 spans 16 amino acids.

The chain joins TRBV19 to TRBJ2-1; D is unclear. The germline CDR1 and CDR2 sequences are LNHDA and SQIVND (reference sequence). Trimming removed 7 bases at V and 4 bases at J, with 14 bases between. The CDR3 loop spans 14 amino acids. The DNA of the CDR3 is TGTGCCAGTAAGCTTGGGGTCACTTACAATGAGCAGTTCTTC. Amino acid sequence: CASKLGVTYNEQFF.

This sequence joins TRBV5-8 and TRBJ2-7, with D perhaps matching TRBD2 (6 bases). Trimming removed 4 bases at V and 1 base at J, with 12 bases between. The germline V gene encodes CDR1 SGHTS and CDR2 YDEGEE. The CDR3 extends over 14 amino acids. CDR3 region: CASSPQAGSYEQYF. For the CDR3, the DNA is TGTGCCAGCAGCCCCCAGGCGGGATCCTACGAGCAGTACTTC.

The chain recombines TRBV4-3 with TRBJ2-1; D gene ambiguous. The germline gives CDR1 LGHNA, CDR2 YSLEER. The CDR3 is 14 amino acids. Trimming shortened V by 2 bases and J by 9 bases, and 14 bases separated the two germline ends. The CDR3: CASSQTPGLGEQFF. In DNA form, the CDR3 reads TGCGCCAGCAGCCAAACCCCGGGTTTAGGTGAGCAGTTCTTC.

The chain joins TRBV14 to TRBJ1-1; D might be TRBD1 (5 bases). The CDR3 runs to 15 residues. Germline V lookup: CDR1 SGHDN, CDR2 FVKESK. The ends were cut back, 4 bases at V and 3 bases at J, with 15 bases in the middle. This CDR3 is CASSREEGPYTEAFF. The CDR3 DNA follows: TGTGCCAGCAGCCGCGAGGAGGGACCCTACACTGAAGCTTTCTTT.

This clone has only one observation. V is TRBV29-1 and J is TRBJ1-1, with unresolved D. V lost 5 bases and J 0 bases, leaving 16 bases between the germline ends. Germline V gene data show CDR1 as SQVTM and CDR2 as ANQGSEA. This CDR3 is 15 amino acids long. The CDR3 sequence is CSVSAGWGMNTEAFF. CDR3 in DNA: TGCAGCGTTTCCGCGGGTTGGGGAATGAACACTGAAGCTTTCTTT.

V usage is TRBV11-2 and J usage is TRBJ1-2; 10 nucleotides align to TRBD1. V was pared by 2 bases and J by 4 bases, with 4 bases of the junction left unmatched. The CDR3 sequence is 15 residues long. Germline V gene sequence: CDR1 SGHAT, CDR2 FQNNGV. The CDR3 is CASSLTGQGGYGYTF. The DNA for the CDR3 is TGTGCCAGCAGCTTAACCGGACAGGGGGGCTATGGCTACACCTTC.

The rearrangement links TRBV27 to TRBJ1-4, with 7 positions matching TRBD1. The CDR3 loop spans 15 amino acids. The germline gives CDR1 MNHEY, CDR2 SMNVEV (reference sequence). J was trimmed by 8 bases and V by 4 bases; bases with no gene match: 10. CDR3 coding DNA: TGTGCCAGCAGTTCCGCCGCAGGGGGTGGGGAAAAACTGTTTTTT. It translates to CASSSAAGGGEKLFF.

With respect to this clone: Other nucleotide sequences in the sample specify the same CDR3. The rearrangement uses TRBV5-1 and TRBJ2-5; D gene uncertain. Between the trimmed V and J ends, which lost 0 bases and 3 bases, there was a span of 6 bases. The CDR3 extends over 13 amino acids. The germline CDR1 and CDR2 sequences are SGHRS and YFSETQ. The CDR3 loop reads CASSLGSEETQYF. CDR3 nucleotides: TGCGCCAGCAGCTTGGGTTCTGAAGAGACCCAGTACTTC.

The chain uses TRBV20-1 and TRBJ2-1, with a tentative D call TRBD2 (6 bases). The CDR3 runs 15 residues. Germline V CDR1 and CDR2: DFQATT, SNEGSKA (reference sequence). The ends were cut back, 3 bases at V and 1 base at J, with 13 bases in the middle. This CDR3 reads CSASNLASSYNEQFF. CDR3 in DNA: TGCAGTGCTAGTAACCTAGCGAGTTCCTACAATGAGCAGTTCTTC.

The V and J genes are TRBV11-2 and TRBJ1-2, with 10 positions matching TRBD1. Trimming cost V 5 bases and J 4 bases; bases outside gene matches: 10. Germline V gene lookup returns CDR1 SGHAT and CDR2 FQNNGV. The CDR3 contains 16 residues. The CDR3 region is CASSPLRRDRGYGYTF. For the CDR3, the DNA is TGTGCCAGCAGCCCACTGCGCCGGGACAGGGGCTATGGCTACACCTTC.

This clone was counted between two and nine times. The gene calls are TRBV19 and TRBJ1-5, with 7 bases identical to TRBD1. The trim removed 6 bases at V and 0 bases at J, leaving 17 bases unmatched. CDR1 and CDR2 from the germline V gene are LNHDA and SQIVND (reference sequence). The CDR3 has 19 amino acids. The CDR3 protein is CASSPEGDRFFYSNQPQHF. In nucleotides, the CDR3 is TGTGCCAGTAGCCCCGAGGGGGACAGATTTTTCTATAGCAATCAGCCCCAGCATTTT.

The V call is TRBV15, the J call TRBJ2-1; 14 bases map to TRBD2. V lost 0 bases, J lost 2 bases, and 3 bases stayed unmatched. The CDR3 spans 18 residues. CDR1 is LNHNV and CDR2 is YYDKDF in the germline V gene (reference sequence). The CDR3 DNA is TGTGCCACCAGCAGAGATGGGACTAGCGGGAGCACCTACAATGAGCAGTTCTTC. This codes for CATSRDGTSGSTYNEQFF.

The chain combines TRBV5-5 with TRBJ1-5; the D gene is possibly TRBD1 (6 bases). The CDR3 covers 15 residues. Germline V lookup: CDR1 SGHKS, CDR2 YYEKEE (reference sequence). V was cut by 1 base and J by 5 bases, with 13 bases left in between. CDR3 bases: TGTGCCAGCAGCTTGATCGGACAGTACGATCAGCCCCAGCATTTT. It is translated as CASSLIGQYDQPQHF. The whole variable domain, remainder taken from reference TRBV5-5 and TRBJ1-5, is DAGVTQSPTHLIKTRGQQVTLRCSPISGHKSVSWYQQVLGQGPQFIFQYYEKEERGRGNFPDRFSARQFPNYSSELNVNALLLGDSALYLCASSLIGQYDQPQHFGDGTRLSIL.

The chain combines TRBV4-2 with TRBJ2-1; no definite D call. This CDR3 contains 13 residues. Trimming removed 1 base from V and 10 bases from J, with 11 bases in between. Germline V gene sequence: CDR1 LGHNA, CDR2 YNFKEQ. In nucleotides, the CDR3 is TGTGCCAGCAGCCAAGCCCGAGTGGACGAGCAGTTCTTC. Its translation is CASSQARVDEQFF.

The V and J genes are TRBV9 and TRBJ1-6; D gene uncertain. Trimming stripped 1 base from V and 0 bases from J, with 5 bases between. Germline assignment: CDR1 SGDLS and CDR2 YYNGEE. The CDR3 contains 15 residues. CDR3 sequence: CASSVSGSYNSPLHF. CDR3 DNA: TGTGCCAGCAGCGTAAGCGGCTCCTATAATTCACCCCTCCACTTT.

The V and J genes are TRBV19 and TRBJ1-1; D is uncertain. V was shortened by 1 base and J by 10 bases, with 10 bases between the two germline ends. Looked up from germline, CDR1 is LNHDA and CDR2 is SQIVND (reference sequence). This CDR3 is 12 amino acids long. The CDR3 sequence is CASSIATERAFF. In DNA, the CDR3 is TGTGCCAGTAGTATAGCAACCGAGCGAGCTTTCTTT.

The chain recombines TRBV19 with TRBJ2-5; no clear D. Trimming removed 3 bases at V and 5 bases at J, with 13 bases between. The CDR3 runs 14 residues. Germline lookup yields CDR1 LNHDA and CDR2 SQIVND (reference sequence). The CDR3 loop is CASSMGTASETQYF. The CDR3 region has the DNA TGTGCCAGTAGTATGGGTACGGCGTCGGAGACCCAGTACTTC.

V and J are TRBV28 and TRBJ2-5; tentatively, D is TRBD1 (6 bases). This CDR3 spans 14 amino acids. V was cut by 5 bases and J by 5 bases, with 15 bases left in between. Germline V gives CDR1 MDHEN, CDR2 SYDVKM. The CDR3 nucleotides read TGTGCCAGCAGTCAACAGGGATATGCGGAGACCCAGTACTTC. It is translated as CASSQQGYAETQYF.

The chain couples TRBV6-1 to TRBJ1-5; possible D gene TRBD1, 6 bases. This CDR3 region has 15 residues. Per germline, CDR1 MNHNS and CDR2 SASEGT. The V end lost 2 bases, the J end lost 6 bases, and 14 bases lay between the germline ends. The CDR3 DNA reads as TGTGCCAGCAGTGAAATGGTGGCAGGGGCTCAGCCCCAGCATTTT. Its translation is CASSEMVAGAQPQHF.

The chain combines TRBV9 with TRBJ1-5; TRBD1 matches at 10 bases. The CDR3 is made up of 15 amino acids. With 0 bases clipped from V and 7 bases from J, the junction kept 4 bases outside the gene matches. The germline V gene has CDR1 SGDLS and CDR2 YYNGEE. In DNA, the CDR3 is TGTGCCAGCAGCGTAGGTGGGACAGGGGCCCAGCCCCAGCATTTT. Protein: CASSVGGTGAQPQHF.

This chain joins TRBV28 and TRBJ1-5; weak D call: TRBD1 (6 bases). V was trimmed by 7 bases and J by 5 bases, leaving 12 bases between them. The CDR3 extends over 13 amino acids. Germline V CDR1 and CDR2: MDHEN, SYDVKM. The CDR3 region is CASMGGIHQPQHF. CDR3 DNA sequence: TGTGCCAGCATGGGGGGCATCCATCAGCCCCAGCATTTT. Combining the CDR3 with reference TRBV28 and TRBJ1-5 gives the whole variable domain DVKVTQSSRYLVKRTGEKVFLECVQDMDHENMFWYRQDPGLGLRLIYFSYDVKMKEKGDIPEGYSVSREKKERFSLILESASTNQTSMYLCASMGGIHQPQHFGDGTRLSIL.

This chain links TRBV5-1 with TRBJ2-5; the D is unclear. V lost 0 bases and J lost 5, with 5 bases in between. The CDR3 is 12 amino acids. The germline V gene has CDR1 SGHRS and CDR2 YFSETQ. The CDR3 reads CASSLARETQYF. The CDR3 DNA reads TGCGCCAGCAGCTTGGCGAGGGAGACCCAGTACTTC. Filled out from reference TRBV5-1 and TRBJ2-5, the complete variable domain reads KAGVTQTPRYLIKTRGQQVTLSCSPISGHRSVSWYQQTPGQGLQFLFEYFSETQRNKGNFPGRFSGRQFSNSRSEMNVSTLELGDSALYLCASSLARETQYFGPGTRLLVL.

The rearrangement joins TRBV4-2 to TRBJ2-1; the match to TRBD2 covers 12 bases. The germline gives CDR1 LGHNA, CDR2 YNFKEQ. Trimming cost V 0 bases and J 13 bases; bases outside gene matches: 13. The CDR3 has 17 residues. CDR3 protein: CASSQDIPPQLAGGQFF. In nucleotides, the CDR3 is TGTGCCAGCAGCCAAGACATCCCCCCTCAACTAGCGGGAGGACAGTTCTTC.

The chain has TRBV27 and TRBJ2-7; no firm D call. Germline CDR1 is MNHEY and CDR2 is SMNVEV (reference sequence). CDR3 size: 13 residues. V gave up 0 bases and J gave up 3 bases, with 6 bases separating them. The DNA of the CDR3 is TGTGCCAGCAGTTTATCTGGCAGCTACGAGCAGTACTTC. Translating gives CASSLSGSYEQYF.

J is TRBJ1-6 and V is TRBV5-1; TRBD1 might be the D (6 bases). The CDR3 spans 16 residues. CDR1 SGHRS and CDR2 YFSETQ come from the germline V gene. V was shortened by 0 bases and J by 10 bases, with 17 bases between the two germline ends. CDR3 residues: CASSLEAGTRGSPLHF. In DNA, the CDR3 is TGCGCCAGCAGCTTGGAAGCAGGGACGAGGGGGTCACCCCTCCACTTT.

The chain employs TRBV11-2 and TRBJ1-1, with 7 bases that match TRBD1. Germline assignment: CDR1 SGHAT and CDR2 FQNNGV. This CDR3 contains 14 residues. V shed 5 bases and J 0 bases; nucleotides not matched to a gene: 3. CDR3 nucleotide sequence: TGTGCCAGCAGCACCGACAGGGTGAACACTGAAGCTTTCTTT. It yields the protein CASSTDRVNTEAFF.

V usage is TRBV28 and J usage is TRBJ1-5, with D possibly being TRBD1 (6 bases). V was shortened by 2 bases and J by 4 bases, with 18 bases between the two germline ends. Per the germline V gene, CDR1 is MDHEN and CDR2 is SYDVKM. The CDR3 is 17 residues long. The CDR3 coding sequence is TGTGCCAGCAGTTTAGGCTGGGGGCGCGATTCTAATCAGCCCCAGCATTTT. It specifies CASSLGWGRDSNQPQHF.

V usage is TRBV3-1 (or the pseudogene TRBV3-2) and J usage is TRBJ2-7; D might be TRBD1 (8 bases). Trimming left V 0 bases short and J 3 bases short, with 30 bases between. From germline, CDR1 is LGHDT and CDR2 YNNKEL (reference sequence). The CDR3 has 21 residues. The CDR3 here is CASSQDFYRQGARGPLYEQYF. The CDR3 region has the DNA TGTGCCAGCAGCCAAGACTTTTACAGGCAGGGGGCGCGGGGGCCACTCTACGAGCAGTACTTC.

This clone has more than one count but fewer than ten. The chain couples TRBV15 to TRBJ2-1; perhaps TRBD2 as D (5 bases). The V end lost 0 bases, the J end lost 9 bases, and 12 bases lay between the germline ends. The CDR3 loop spans 14 amino acids. Looked up from germline, CDR1 is LNHNV and CDR2 is YYDKDF (reference sequence). The CDR3 nucleotides read TGTGCCACCAGCAGAGATCGAGAGGCGGGTGAGCAGTTCTTC. It yields the protein CATSRDREAGEQFF.